Reported below is one TCR beta chain. The data are from a study of cytomegalovirus exposure and HLA in healthy donors. The CDR3 is 16 amino acids. Germline trimming cut 0 bases from V and 9 bases from J; bases unmatched to any gene: 9. Germline CDR1 and CDR2: ENHRY and SYGVKD. PCR used 60 Vbeta primers and 13 Jbeta primers. Assay used: immunoSEQ multiplex PCR; TCRdb lists only in-frame clones, some missing. The table has around 150,000 clones, 80% to 90% seen once. This TCR derives from a woman aged 25 to 39 in good health and CMV-seropositive. The chain couples TRBV10-3 to TRBJ2-1; 9 bases are shared with TRBD2. Sample: PBMCs. Written as DNA, the CDR3 is TGTGCCATCAGTGAGTCTGAGGCTAGCGGGGTGGGTGAGCAGTTCTTC. Translating gives CAISESEASGVGEQFF.